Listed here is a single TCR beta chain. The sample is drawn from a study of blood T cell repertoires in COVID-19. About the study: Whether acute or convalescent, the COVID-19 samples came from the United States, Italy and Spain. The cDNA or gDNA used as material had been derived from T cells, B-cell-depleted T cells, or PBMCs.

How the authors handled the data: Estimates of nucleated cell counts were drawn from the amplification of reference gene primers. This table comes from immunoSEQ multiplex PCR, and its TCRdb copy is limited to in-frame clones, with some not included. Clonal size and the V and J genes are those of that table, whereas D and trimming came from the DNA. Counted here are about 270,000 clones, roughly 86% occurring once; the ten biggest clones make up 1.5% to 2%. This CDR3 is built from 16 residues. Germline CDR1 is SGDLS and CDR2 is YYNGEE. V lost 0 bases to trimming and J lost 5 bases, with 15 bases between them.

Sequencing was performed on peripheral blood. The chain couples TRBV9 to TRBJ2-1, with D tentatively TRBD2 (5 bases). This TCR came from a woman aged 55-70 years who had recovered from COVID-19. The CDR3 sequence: CASSVGPSLRNNEQFF. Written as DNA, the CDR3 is TGTGCCAGCAGCGTAGGACCTAGCCTTCGAAACAATGAGCAGTTCTTC.